Included here is one T cell receptor (beta chain) sequence, with context. Its antigen is unknown. No base-level quality is on record; no much larger clone is a single base apart. The time point label corresponds to: pretreatment peripheral blood. The cohort included roughly 30 patients with locally advanced or metastatic urothelial carcinoma who were treated at Memorial Sloan Kettering on a trial protocol. Peripheral blood mononuclear cells were collected pretreatment and during treatment, with between 1 and 8 total time points per patient. The Qiagen DNeasy Blood extraction kit was used to purify genomic DNA from total PBMCs and tumor samples. Collected pretreatment and during treatment, PBMCs were isolated and stored as previously described. This sample was taken from a study of PD-L1 blockade in urothelial cancer (dated by TCRdb to the late 2010s). Turning to the overall study: Every patient began therapy around 2014 and was given atezolizumab 1,200 mg intravenously every 3 weeks. Twenty-five of 29 patients were identified as males with urothelial cancer of bladder origin, and a prior smoking history was reported by 18 of 29 patients. Fewer than ten patients reached durable clinical benefit, while roughly 22 patients did not. TCR sequencing covered pretreatment tumor samples and matched, serially collected peripheral blood taken before and after atezolizumab treatment. Durable clinical benefit was defined as a progression-free survival longer than 6 months, and TCR features were additionally tested against progression-free survival and overall survival. Whole exome sequencing and RNA sequencing of pretreatment tumors were performed alongside TCR sequencing in the same patients. Twenty-nine patients had pretreatment blood TCR-seq, some 24 had at least one posttreatment blood collection, and some 24 had tumor TCR-seq. The study, an exploratory multi-omic analysis, examined somatic, immune and clinical correlates of response to PD-L1 blockade with atezolizumab in urothelial cancer. An ECOG performance status of 0 or 1 was recorded for the patients, and 0 to 3 prior chemotherapy regimens had been received by the patients. Blood samples gave median yields of about 150,000 T cells and some 84,000 unique TCRs, along with a median clonality of approximately 0.084. Blood samples were analyzed at two time points: 3 weeks after treatment start (second dose) and 6 weeks after treatment start.

The study at large found these results: Among patients with durable benefit, tumor-associated TCR clones showed greater expansion in peripheral blood 3 weeks after treatment started (n ≈ 24, p = 0.022). Because the sample size was small (n of about 27) and many exploratory analyses were performed, the results are intended to be hypothesis-generating. Improved progression-free and overall survival was associated with having pretreatment peripheral blood TCR clonality below the median.

Each PCR received spiked-in synthetic TCR analog templates so that absolute template abundance could be estimated from read counts. The immunoSEQ assay used bias-controlled V and J gene primers to amplify TCRbeta CDR3 regions from genomic DNA. Sequencing of rearranged TCRbeta segments was done at approximately 20X coverage. Processing in the source paper ran as follows. Clustering was used to correct sequencing errors, and CDR3s were annotated against IMGT to assign V, D and J genes. Out-of-frame and stop-codon sequences were excluded, and only productive TCRbeta rearrangements were used in downstream analyses. Clonality was calculated as one minus the Shannon entropy normalized by the log of the number of unique productive sequences. Clones differing between time points or between blood and tumor were identified by Fisher's exact test with Benjamini-Hochberg correction at adjusted p below 0.01. TCRdb carries this immuneACCESS record with in-frame sequences only. Its versions omit some clonotypes, under half of them owing to an unresolved V gene in the studies checked, with the rest unexplained. V, J and clone size reflect that table, while D and trimming were determined from the DNA. The sample includes over 75,000 clones, with roughly 90% observed a single time. The ten largest clones capture about 0.89% of the sample.

From its cysteine to its phenylalanine, the CDR3 spans 14 amino acids. Just the 42-base CDR3 DNA is kept, in frame starting at base 1. The germline V gene encodes CDR1 MGHRA and CDR2 YSYEKL. A distance of 10 bases separates the germline ends of V and J, which lose 0 bases and 5 bases respectively. Material: PBMCs, obtained around atezolizumab (anti-PD-L1) treatment. The clonotype originates from a woman of 80 years or more with urothelial cancer. Recombination linked TRBV4-1 to TRBJ1-2; the D gene cannot be resolved reliably. The sequenced DNA: TGCGCCAGCAGCCAAGAGGAGGGCCTATATGGCTACACCTTC. It specifies CASSQEEGLYGYTF.